This T cell receptor (beta chain) was sequenced in a study of response to subunit inactivated influenza vaccine. The CDR3 covers 16 residues. Germline V gene sequence: CDR1 SGHTA, CDR2 FQGNSA. Trimming cost V 3 bases and J 2 bases; bases outside gene matches: 6. This clonotype was counted many times. TCRdb itself ran the RT-PCR reads through MiXCR, one entry per CDR3 protein. The profile shows around 540,000 distinct CDR3 sequences, 10% to 15% of them singletons. This TCR derives from a man aged 45 to 65 who received an inactivated influenza vaccine. The chain has TRBV7-2 and TRBJ2-5, with TRBD2 matching over 10 bases. Sequencing was performed on PBMCs from blood, taken on the day of vaccination. As DNA, the CDR3 is TGTGCCAGCAGCTTTAAAGCGGGGGGGGATCAAGAGACCCAGTACTTC. Amino acids: CASSFKAGGDQETQYF.